This T cell receptor beta chain was recorded in a study of shared clonotypes between healthy human individuals. General observations from the study: Though the depth was large, rarefaction showed that sorted-subset sequencing was incomplete.

This CDR3 spans 14 amino acids. Germline values: CDR1 LNHDA, CDR2 SQIVND (reference sequence). The trim removed 5 bases at V and 8 bases at J, leaving 10 bases unmatched. Profiled with immunoSEQ multiplex PCR; TCRdb holds only in-frame clones, not every one. The table records about 2.4 million clones, around 94% of them present only once. This clone is a singleton in its sample. Its antigen remains unknown. The sequence derives from a man aged 18 to 29 in good health. Input material: naive CD4+ T cells sorted from blood. As to subset: CD45RA+ positively selected. The chain combines TRBV19 with TRBJ1-1; TRBD1 aligns across 8 bases. The CDR3 reads CASSSDRGSSEAFF. The CDR3 DNA reads as TGTGCCAGTAGTTCTGACAGGGGATCATCCGAAGCTTTCTTT.